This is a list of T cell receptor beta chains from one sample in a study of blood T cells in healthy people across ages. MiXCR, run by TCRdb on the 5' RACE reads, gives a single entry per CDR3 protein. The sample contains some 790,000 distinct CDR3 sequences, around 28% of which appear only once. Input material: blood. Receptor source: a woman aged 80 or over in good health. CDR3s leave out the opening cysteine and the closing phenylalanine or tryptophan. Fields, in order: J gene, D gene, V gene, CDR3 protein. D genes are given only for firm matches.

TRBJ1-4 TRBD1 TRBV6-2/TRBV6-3 ASSDRGGDEKLF
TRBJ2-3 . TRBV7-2 ASSLGLSRTDTQY
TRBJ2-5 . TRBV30 AWSGLSGGTQY
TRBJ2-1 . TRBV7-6 ASSLVGYGNEQF
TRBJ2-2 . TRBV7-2 ASREYTGELF
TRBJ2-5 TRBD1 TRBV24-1 ATSDIPGQGYLETQY
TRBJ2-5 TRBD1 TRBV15 ATSLHRGGQETQY
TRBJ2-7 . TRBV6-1 ASRIRGGSVMAVYEQY
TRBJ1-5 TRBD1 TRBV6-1 ASSPGTGVTISNQPQH
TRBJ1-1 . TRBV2 ASRRSQLTEAF
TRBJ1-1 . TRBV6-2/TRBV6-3 ASKAPGGRMDTEAF
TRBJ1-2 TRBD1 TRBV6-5 ASSYGTGGVYGYT
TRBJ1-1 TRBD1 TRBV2 ASRRDRGQTEAF
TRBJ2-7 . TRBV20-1 SAREKRTISYEQY
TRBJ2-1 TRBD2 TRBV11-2 ASSLLAGSDNEQF
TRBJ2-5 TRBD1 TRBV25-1 ASSPTDRVEPETQY
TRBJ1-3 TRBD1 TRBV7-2 ASSLDRVENTLY
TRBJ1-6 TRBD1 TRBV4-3 ASSLSTGWNSPLH
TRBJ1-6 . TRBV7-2 ASSLDSSPSYNSPLH
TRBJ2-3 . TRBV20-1 SARVGDTQY
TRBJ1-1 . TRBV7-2 ASSLVRMTETEAF
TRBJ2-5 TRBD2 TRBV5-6 ASSLEPTSRETQY
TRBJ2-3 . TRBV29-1 SVEVGTDTQY
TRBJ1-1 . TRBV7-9 ASSQDSTEAF
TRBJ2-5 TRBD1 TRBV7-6 ASSLGTVRETQY
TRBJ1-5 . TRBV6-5 ASRSDRYSNQPQH